Sequencing of this T cell receptor beta chain was carried out in a study of T cells in Graves' hyperthyroidism and ophthalmopathy. The TCR beta CDR3 regions underwent amplification using RNA transcripts as the source. Initially, a first-round RT-PCR of the TCR CDR3 employed the HTBI primer set. TCRdb analysed the multiplex PCR reads with MiXCR anew, one entry per CDR3 protein. The table includes around 350,000 distinct CDR3 sequences, under 15% detected once. Trimming left V 6 bases short and J 0 bases short, with 12 bases between. Germline-derived CDR1 and CDR2 are MNHNS and SASEGT. This CDR3 comprises 15 residues. This clonotype was seen many times.

The chain is built from TRBV6-1 and TRBJ2-1; D is possibly TRBD1 (7 bases). Sequences were obtained from blood. This clonotype originated in a woman younger than 30 with Graves' hyperthyroidism. CDR3 sequence: CASRAGGSSYNEQFF. The CDR3 bases are TGTGCCAGCAGAGCAGGGGGGAGCTCCTACAATGAGCAGTTCTTC.